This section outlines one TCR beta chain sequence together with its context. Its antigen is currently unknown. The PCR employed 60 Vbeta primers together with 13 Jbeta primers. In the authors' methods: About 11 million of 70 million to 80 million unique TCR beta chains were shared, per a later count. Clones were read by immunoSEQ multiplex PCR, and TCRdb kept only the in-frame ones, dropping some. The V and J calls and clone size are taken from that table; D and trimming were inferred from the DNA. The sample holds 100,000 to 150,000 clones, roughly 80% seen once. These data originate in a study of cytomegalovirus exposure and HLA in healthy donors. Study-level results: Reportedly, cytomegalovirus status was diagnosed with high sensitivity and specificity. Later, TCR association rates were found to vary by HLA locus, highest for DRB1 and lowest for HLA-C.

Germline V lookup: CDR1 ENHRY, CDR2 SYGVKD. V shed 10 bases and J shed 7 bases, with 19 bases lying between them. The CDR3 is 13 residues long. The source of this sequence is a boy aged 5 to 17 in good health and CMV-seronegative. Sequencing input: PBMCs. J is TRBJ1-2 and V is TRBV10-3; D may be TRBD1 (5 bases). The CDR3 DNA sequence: TGTGCCACCAGGAATGGCGGGGCAGGTGGCTACACCTTC. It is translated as CATRNGGAGGYTF.